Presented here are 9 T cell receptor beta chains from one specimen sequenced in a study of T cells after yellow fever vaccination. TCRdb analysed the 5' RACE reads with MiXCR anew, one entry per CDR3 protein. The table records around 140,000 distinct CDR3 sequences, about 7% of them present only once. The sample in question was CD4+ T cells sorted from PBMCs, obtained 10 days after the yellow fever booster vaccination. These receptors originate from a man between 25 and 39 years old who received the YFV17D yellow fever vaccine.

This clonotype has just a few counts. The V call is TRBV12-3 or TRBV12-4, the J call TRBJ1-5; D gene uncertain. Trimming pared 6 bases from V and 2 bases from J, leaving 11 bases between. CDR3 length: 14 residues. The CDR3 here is CASSQDTGNQPQHF. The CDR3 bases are TGTGCCAGCAGCCAAGACACCGGCAATCAGCCCCAGCATTTT.

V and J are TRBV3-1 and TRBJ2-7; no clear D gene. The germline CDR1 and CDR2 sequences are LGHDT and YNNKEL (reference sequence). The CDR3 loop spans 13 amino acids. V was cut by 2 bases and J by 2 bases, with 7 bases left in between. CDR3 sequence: CASSQSGPYEQYF. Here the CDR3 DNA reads TGTGCCAGCAGCCAATCGGGCCCCTACGAGCAGTACTTC.

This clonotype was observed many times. The DNA for the CDR3 is TGTGCCAGTAGTCCCAGATCAACGTACGAGCAGTACTTC. Translated: CASSPRSTYEQYF. V is TRBV19 and J is TRBJ2-7; no firm D call. The V gene's germline CDR1 is LNHDA and CDR2 SQIVND (reference sequence). Trimming removed 5 bases from V and 4 bases from J, with 12 bases in between. The CDR3 consists of 13 residues.

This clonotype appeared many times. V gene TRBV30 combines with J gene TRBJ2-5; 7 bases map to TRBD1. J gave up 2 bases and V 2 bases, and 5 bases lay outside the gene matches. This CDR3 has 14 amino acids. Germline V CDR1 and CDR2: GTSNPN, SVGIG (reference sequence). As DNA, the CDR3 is TGTGCCTGGAGTCTAGGGGGCCCTCAAGAGACCCAGTACTTC. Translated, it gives CAWSLGGPQETQYF.

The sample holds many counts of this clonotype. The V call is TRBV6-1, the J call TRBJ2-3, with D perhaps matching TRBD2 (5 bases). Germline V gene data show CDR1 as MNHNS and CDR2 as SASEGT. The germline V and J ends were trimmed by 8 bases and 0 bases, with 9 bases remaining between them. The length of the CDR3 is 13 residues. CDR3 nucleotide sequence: TGTGCCAGCGTCAAGCGGAGCACAGATACGCAGTATTTT. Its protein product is CASVKRSTDTQYF.

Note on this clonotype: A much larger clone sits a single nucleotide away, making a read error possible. The CDR3 DNA is TGTGCCATCTCACCTTGGACCTATGGCTACACCTTC. It specifies CAISPWTYGYTF. The chain uses TRBV18 and TRBJ1-2; D is uncertain. The CDR3 spans 12 residues. The germline CDR1 and CDR2 sequences are KGHSH and LQKENI. The complete variable domain, with remaining parts taken from reference TRBV18 and TRBJ1-2, reads NAGVMQNPRHLVRRRGQEARLRCSPMKGHSHVYWYRQLPEEGLKFMVYLQKENIIDESGMPKERFSAEFPKEGPSILRIQQVVRGDSAAYFCAISPWTYGYTFGSGTRLTVV.

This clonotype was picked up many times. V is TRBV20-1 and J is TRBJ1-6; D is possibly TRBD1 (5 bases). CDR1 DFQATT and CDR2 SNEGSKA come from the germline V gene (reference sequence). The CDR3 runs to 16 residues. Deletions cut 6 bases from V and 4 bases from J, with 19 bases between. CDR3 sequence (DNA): TGCAGTGCCCCACGAGGCTTTGAGGGGTATAATTCACCCCTCCACTTT. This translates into CSAPRGFEGYNSPLHF.

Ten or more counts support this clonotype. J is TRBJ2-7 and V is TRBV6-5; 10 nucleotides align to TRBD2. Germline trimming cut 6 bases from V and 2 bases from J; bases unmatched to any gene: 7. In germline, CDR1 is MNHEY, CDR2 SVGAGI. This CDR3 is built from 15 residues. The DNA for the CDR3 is TGTGCCAGCAGCTACCTAGCGGGAGACACCTACGAGCAGTACTTC. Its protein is CASSYLAGDTYEQYF.

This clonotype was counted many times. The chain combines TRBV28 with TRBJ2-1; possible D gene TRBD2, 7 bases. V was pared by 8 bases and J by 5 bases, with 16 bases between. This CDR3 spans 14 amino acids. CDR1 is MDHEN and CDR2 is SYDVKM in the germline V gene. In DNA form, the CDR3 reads TGTGCCAGCGGCGGGAGTCCAGGGGACAATGAGCAGTTCTTC. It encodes CASGGSPGDNEQFF. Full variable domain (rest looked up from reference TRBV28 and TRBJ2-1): DVKVTQSSRYLVKRTGEKVFLECVQDMDHENMFWYRQDPGLGLRLIYFSYDVKMKEKGDIPEGYSVSREKKERFSLILESASTNQTSMYLCASGGSPGDNEQFFGPGTRLTVL.